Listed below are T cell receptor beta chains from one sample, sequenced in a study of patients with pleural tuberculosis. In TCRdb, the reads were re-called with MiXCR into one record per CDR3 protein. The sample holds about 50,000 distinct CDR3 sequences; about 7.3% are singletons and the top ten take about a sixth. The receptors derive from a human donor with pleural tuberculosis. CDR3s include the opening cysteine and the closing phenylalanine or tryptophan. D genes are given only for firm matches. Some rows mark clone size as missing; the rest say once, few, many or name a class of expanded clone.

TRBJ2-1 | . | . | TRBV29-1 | CSVKKGSYNEQFF | TGCAGCGTTAAGAAGGGGTCCTACAATGAGCAGTTCTTC
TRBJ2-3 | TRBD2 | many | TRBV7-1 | CASSSTSGRNTDTQYF | TGTGCCAGCAGCTCCACGAGCGGGAGGAACACAGATACGCAGTATTTT
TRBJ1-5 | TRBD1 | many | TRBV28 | CASSLTGGQPQHF | TGTGCCAGCAGTTTAACAGGGGGCCAGCCCCAGCATTTT
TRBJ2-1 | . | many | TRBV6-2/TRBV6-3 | CASSYSPRQGNEQFF | TGTGCCAGCAGTTACTCACCTCGACAAGGCAATGAGCAGTTCTTC
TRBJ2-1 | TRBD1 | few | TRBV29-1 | CSVVQGYEQFF | TGCAGCGTTGTACAGGGGTATGAGCAGTTCTTC
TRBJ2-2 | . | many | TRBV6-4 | CASSAGQHTGELFF | TGTGCCAGCAGTGCCGGACAGCACACCGGGGAGCTGTTTTTT
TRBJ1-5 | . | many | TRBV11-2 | CASSPRETNQPQHF | TGTGCCAGCAGCCCTAGGGAGACCAATCAGCCCCAGCATTTT
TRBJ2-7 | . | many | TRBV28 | CASSLLISPHEQYF | TGTGCCAGCAGTCTCCTCATAAGTCCCCACGAGCAGTACTTC
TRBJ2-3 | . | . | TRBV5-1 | CASSKERDTQYF | TGCGCCAGCAGCAAGGAAAGAGATACGCAGTATTTT
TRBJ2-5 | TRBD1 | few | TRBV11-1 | CASTPGQGRRETQYF | TGTGCCAGCACCCCGGGACAGGGGAGGAGGGAGACCCAGTACTTC
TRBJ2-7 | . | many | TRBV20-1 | CSARSGAARSEQYF | TGCAGTGCTAGATCTGGGGCGGCTCGATCGGAGCAGTACTTC
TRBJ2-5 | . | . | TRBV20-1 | CSVGAQETQYF | TGCAGTGTGGGCGCTCAAGAGACCCAGTACTTC
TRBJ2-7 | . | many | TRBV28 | CASSFRVVFYEQYF | TGTGCCAGCAGTTTCAGGGTTGTATTCTACGAGCAGTACTTC
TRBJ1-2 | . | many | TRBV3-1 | CASSQLSSNYGYTF | TGTGCCAGCAGCCAACTCTCGTCTAACTATGGCTACACCTTC
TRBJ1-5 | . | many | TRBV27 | CASSLRQPNQPQHF | TGTGCCAGCAGTTTAAGACAGCCCAATCAGCCCCAGCATTTT
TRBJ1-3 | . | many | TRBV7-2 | CASSLGQGGGNTIYF | TGTGCCAGCAGCTTAGGGCAGGGCGGAGGAAACACCATATATTTT
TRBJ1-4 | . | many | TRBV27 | CASSLLTEGGEKLFF | TGTGCCAGCAGTTTATTGACCGAGGGCGGTGAAAAACTGTTTTTT
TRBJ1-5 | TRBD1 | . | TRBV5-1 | CASSSGQGGSQPQHF | TGCGCCAGCAGTTCCGGACAGGGGGGCAGTCAGCCCCAGCATTTT
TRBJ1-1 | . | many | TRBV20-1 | CSAFQGGTEAFF | TGCAGTGCGTTTCAGGGTGGCACTGAAGCTTTCTTT
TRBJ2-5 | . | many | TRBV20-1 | CSASHPGQTQYF | TGCAGTGCTAGTCACCCCGGGCAGACCCAGTACTTC
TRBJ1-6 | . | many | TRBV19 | CASSISRSPLHF | TGTGCCAGTAGTATTTCCCGTTCACCCCTCCACTTT
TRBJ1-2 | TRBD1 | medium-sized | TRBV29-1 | CSVRDRIGFGYTF | TGCAGCGTCAGGGACAGGATTGGCTTTGGCTACACCTTC
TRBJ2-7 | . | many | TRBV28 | CASSPSPSRVYEQYF | TGTGCCAGCAGTCCCTCCCCGAGTAGGGTTTACGAGCAGTACTTC
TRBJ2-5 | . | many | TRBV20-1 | CSARETGETQYF | TGCAGTGCTAGAGAAACGGGGGAGACCCAGTACTTC
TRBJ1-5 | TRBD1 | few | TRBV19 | CASSTLTQGARQPQHF | TGTGCCAGTAGTACGCTTACACAGGGGGCTCGGCAGCCCCAGCATTTT
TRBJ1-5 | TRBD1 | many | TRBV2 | CASSEDRGNQPQHF | TGTGCCAGCAGTGAGGACAGGGGCAATCAGCCCCAGCATTTT
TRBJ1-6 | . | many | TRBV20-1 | CSAMGLTDNNSPLHF | TGCAGTGCTATGGGCTTAACTGACAATAATTCACCCCTCCACTTT
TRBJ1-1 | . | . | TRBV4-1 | CASSQGVEVGNTEAFF | TGCGCCAGCAGCCAAGGTGTAGAGGTGGGGAACACTGAAGCTTTCTTT
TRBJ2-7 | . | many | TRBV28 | CASRAQGYEQYF | TGTGCCAGCAGAGCCCAGGGCTACGAGCAGTACTTC
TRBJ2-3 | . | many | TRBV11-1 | CASSLVGLSTDTQYF | TGTGCCAGCAGCTTAGTAGGCCTCAGCACAGATACGCAGTATTTT
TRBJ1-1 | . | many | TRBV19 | CASSIDSNTEAFF | TGTGCCAGTAGTATAGACAGTAACACTGAAGCTTTCTTT
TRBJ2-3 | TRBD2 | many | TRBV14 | CASSQLGTSGSLRDTQYF | TGTGCCAGCAGCCAGTTAGGGACTAGCGGGAGTCTTCGAGATACGCAGTATTTT
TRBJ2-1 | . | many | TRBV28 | CASTLSSDSYNEQFF | TGTGCCAGCACCCTGTCTAGCGACTCCTACAATGAGCAGTTCTTC
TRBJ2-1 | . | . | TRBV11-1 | CASSLDGYNEQFF | TGTGCCAGCAGCTTAGACGGATACAATGAGCAGTTCTTC
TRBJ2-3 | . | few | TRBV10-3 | CAISGDERSSTDTQYF | TGTGCCATCAGTGGGGATGAGCGGTCTAGCACAGATACGCAGTATTTT
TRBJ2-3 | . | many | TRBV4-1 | CASSQDAYTDTQYF | TGCGCCAGCAGCCAAGATGCCTACACAGATACGCAGTATTTT
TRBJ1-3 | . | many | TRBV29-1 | CSVESPFSRNTIYF | TGCAGCGTTGAATCTCCTTTTTCCCGAAACACCATATATTTT
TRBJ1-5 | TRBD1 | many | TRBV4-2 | CASSPGQGYDQPQHF | TGTGCCAGCAGCCCGGGACAGGGCTACGATCAGCCCCAGCATTTT
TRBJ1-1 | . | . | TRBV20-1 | CSARDQGGGDTEAFF | TGCAGTGCTAGAGATCAAGGGGGGGGGGACACTGAAGCTTTCTTT
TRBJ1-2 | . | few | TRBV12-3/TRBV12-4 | CASSFSSRDGYTF | TGTGCCAGCAGTTTCTCATCTCGCGATGGCTACACCTTC
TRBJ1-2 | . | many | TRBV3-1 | CASSRASYYGYTF | TGTGCCAGCAGCCGAGCGTCCTACTATGGCTACACCTTC
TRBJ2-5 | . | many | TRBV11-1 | CASRTGPQETQYF | TGTGCCAGCAGGACGGGACCCCAAGAGACCCAGTACTTC
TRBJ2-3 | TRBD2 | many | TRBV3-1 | CASSQDGVAGADTQYF | TGTGCCAGCAGCCAAGATGGGGTAGCGGGAGCAGATACGCAGTATTTT
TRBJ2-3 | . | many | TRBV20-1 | CSAKDSDADTQYF | TGCAGTGCTAAGGACTCCGACGCAGATACGCAGTATTTT
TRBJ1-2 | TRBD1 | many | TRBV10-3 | CAISRETGYGYTF | TGTGCCATCAGTCGGGAGACAGGGTATGGTTACACCTTC